Listed below are T cell receptor beta chains from one sample, sequenced in a study of T cell responses to AZD1222 COVID-19 vaccine. Repertoires were generated with immunoSEQ multiplex PCR, while TCRdb's copy carries only in-frame clones and drops some. Of tens of thousands of clones listed, more than 70% are singletons. The specimen was peripheral blood, collected on day 0 of AZD1222 vaccination. The receptors were sampled from an adult in good health. CDR3s include the opening cysteine and the closing phenylalanine or tryptophan. D genes are given only for firm matches. Some rows have no size entry. The others give once, few or many, or a class for an expanded clone.

NA | TRBD1 | TRBJ1-4 | TRBV7-2 | TGTGCCAGCAGCCCGGACAGGGTTAGTGAAAAACTGTTTTTT | CASSPDRVSEKLFF
NA | NA | TRBJ1-2 | TRBV19 | TGTGCCAGTAGTAAACTACCTAGTGGCTACACCTTC | CASSKLPSGYTF
once | NA | TRBJ1-6 | TRBV15 | TGTGCCACCAGCAGAAACAGGGCCTATAATTCACCCCTCCACTTT | CATSRNRAYNSPLHF
NA | TRBD2 | TRBJ2-5 | TRBV3-1/TRBV3-2 | TGTGCCAGAATAGGAGTAGCGGGGGGGCCGGCCCAAGAGACCCAGTACTTC | CARIGVAGGPAQETQYF
once | NA | TRBJ1-2 | TRBV7-8 | TGTGCCAGCAGCTTAGAGTCAGGATCCTATGGCTACACCTTC | CASSLESGSYGYTF
NA | NA | TRBJ2-2 | TRBV19 | TGTGCCAGTAAACTAGGAGGTACCGGGGAGCTGTTTTTT | CASKLGGTGELFF
NA | NA | TRBJ1-1 | TRBV5-6 | TGTGCCAGCAAGGCGCAGGGATATTCTGAAGCTTTCTTT | CASKAQGYSEAFF
NA | TRBD1 | TRBJ1-1 | TRBV5-1 | TGCGCCAGCAGCTTGCCCGGGGGGCGACAGGGTCCACTCACTGAAGCTTTCTTT | CASSLPGGRQGPLTEAFF
NA | NA | TRBJ2-6 | TRBV27 | TGTGCCAGCAGTTTGCTACGGTTCTCTGGGGCCAACGTCCTGACTTTC | CASSLLRFSGANVLTF
NA | TRBD1 | TRBJ1-1 | TRBV5-1 | TGCGCCAGCAGCCCCGACAGGGGCACTGAAGCTTTCTTT | CASSPDRGTEAFF
NA | TRBD1 | TRBJ2-5 | TRBV18 | TGTGCCAGCTCAGGGGGACAGGAAGAGACCCAGTACTTC | CASSGGQEETQYF
NA | NA | TRBJ1-5 | TRBV3-1/TRBV3-2 | TGTGCCAGCAGCCAAGATCCCGGGCAGCCCCAGCATTTT | CASSQDPGQPQHF
NA | NA | TRBJ1-5 | TRBV15 | TGTGCCACCAGCAGAGAGTACCTTGGCAATCAGCCCCAGCATTTT | CATSREYLGNQPQHF
NA | TRBD1 | TRBJ2-2 | TRBV5-1 | TGCGCCAGCAGCCTTGGGGGGACAGGATTTGACACCGGGGAGCTGTTTTTT | CASSLGGTGFDTGELFF
NA | TRBD2 | TRBJ2-1 | TRBV30 | TGTGCCTCCGACCAGCGGGGGGGCAATGAGCAGTTCTTC | CASDQRGGNEQFF
NA | NA | TRBJ2-7 | TRBV12-3/TRBV12-4 | TGTGCCAGCAGTTTAAGGGTTTTTGGGGAGCAGTACTTC | CASSLRVFGEQYF
NA | NA | TRBJ1-1 | TRBV3-1/TRBV3-2 | TGTGCCAGCAGCCAACTTGACAGGCCGCTGCGGAACACTGAAGCTTTCTTT | CASSQLDRPLRNTEAFF
NA | TRBD1 | TRBJ1-2 | TRBV6-6 | TGTGCCAGCAGTTACATGGTACAGGGGAACTATGGCTACACCTTC | CASSYMVQGNYGYTF
NA | NA | TRBJ1-1 | TRBV21-1 | TGTGCCAGCAGCAAAGTGGGAGGGATGAACACTGAAGCTTTCTTT | CASSKVGGMNTEAFF
NA | TRBD2 | TRBJ2-2 | TRBV28 | TGTGCCAGCAGCGAACTAGCGCGGAACACCGGGGAGCTGTTTTTT | CASSELARNTGELFF
NA | TRBD2 | TRBJ2-5 | TRBV7-2 | TGTGCCAGCAGCTTCCACCTTGGACTAGCGGGTTTTCAAGAGACCCAGTACTTC | CASSFHLGLAGFQETQYF
NA | TRBD1 | TRBJ1-6 | TRBV2 | TGTGCCAGCAGTCAACAGGGGACAGGAAATTCACCCCTCCACTTT | CASSQQGTGNSPLHF
once | NA | TRBJ2-7 | TRBV12-3/TRBV12-4 | TGTGCCAGCAGTTTAGCAGGGCACGAGCAGTACTTC | CASSLAGHEQYF
many | NA | TRBJ1-5 | TRBV6-1 | TGTGCCAGCAGTGAAATAGGGACTAACAATCAGCCCCAGCATTTT | CASSEIGTNNQPQHF
NA | NA | TRBJ1-6 | TRBV5-4 | TGTGCCAGCAGCTTGAGTGGAAATTCACCCCTCCACTTT | CASSLSGNSPLHF
NA | NA | TRBJ1-5 | TRBV3-1/TRBV3-2 | TGTGCCAGCAGCCAAGGTTTCCGCAATCAGCCCCAGCATTTT | CASSQGFRNQPQHF
few | NA | TRBJ2-2 | TRBV20-1 | TGCAGTGCTAGTGTGCCAGGAGGGCACGGGGAGCTGTTTTTT | CSASVPGGHGELFF
NA | NA | TRBJ2-3 | TRBV3-1/TRBV3-2 | TGTGCCAGCAGCCAAGTGTTGTTGTCATCCCCAGATACGCAGTATTTT | CASSQVLLSSPDTQYF
NA | NA | TRBJ2-5 | TRBV2 | TGTGCCAGCAGTTGGGGGGCCGGGGAGACCCAGTACTTC | CASSWGAGETQYF
NA | NA | TRBJ1-2 | TRBV30 | TGTGCCTGGAGAGAGAGGGGTACCGGTGGCTACACCTTC | CAWRERGTGGYTF
NA | NA | TRBJ2-7 | TRBV5-1 | TGCGCCAGCAGCCCAACCGGGACACCTTTAAGCTACGAGCAGTACTTC | CASSPTGTPLSYEQYF
NA | NA | TRBJ2-1 | TRBV28 | TGTGCCAGCACTAGCCCTAATTCGTACAATGAGCAGTTCTTC | CASTSPNSYNEQFF
NA | TRBD1 | TRBJ1-4 | TRBV18 | TGTGCCAGCTCACTTTCCGGGACAGGGGATGAAAAACTGTTTTTT | CASSLSGTGDEKLFF
NA | NA | TRBJ1-2 | TRBV14 | TGTGCCAGCAGCCAAGCCGGGACCAAAGTTTGGGGCTACACCTTC | CASSQAGTKVWGYTF
NA | NA | TRBJ2-1 | TRBV5-6 | TGTGCCAGCAGCTTGTTGGGGATGAGGAATGAGCAGTTCTTC | CASSLLGMRNEQFF
medium-sized | TRBD2 | TRBJ2-1 | TRBV5-4 | TGTGCCAGCAGCTTTGGGACTAGGCTTAATGAGCAGTTCTTC | CASSFGTRLNEQFF
NA | TRBD2 | TRBJ2-3 | TRBV9 | TGTGCCAGCAGCGTAGCTCAAACTAGGGGCGGGGGAACAGATACGCAGTATTTT | CASSVAQTRGGGTDTQYF
NA | TRBD1 | TRBJ1-5 | TRBV6-1 | TGTGCCAGCAGTGCCAGACAGGGAGATAGCAATCAGCCCCAGCATTTT | CASSARQGDSNQPQHF
few | NA | TRBJ1-3 | TRBV7-9 | TGTGCCAGCAGCCCACTAAAGGGGACGGCCGGAAACACCATATATTTT | CASSPLKGTAGNTIYF
NA | NA | TRBJ1-6 | TRBV6-5 | TGTGCCAGCAGTTACTCCCAGGCTGGGAATTCACCCCTCCACTTT | CASSYSQAGNSPLHF
NA | NA | TRBJ1-4 | TRBV30 | TGTGCCTGGAGTGCCACCTCTTTCGGGGAAAAACTGTTTTTT | CAWSATSFGEKLFF
NA | NA | TRBJ1-5 | TRBV5-1 | TGCGCCAGCAGCTCCGACACGAATCAGCCCCAGCATTTT | CASSSDTNQPQHF
NA | TRBD1 | TRBJ2-5 | TRBV9 | TGTGCCAGCAGCATGACAGGGCAACAAGAGACCCAGTACTTC | CASSMTGQQETQYF
NA | TRBD1 | TRBJ1-3 | TRBV10-3 | TGTGCCATCAGTGGGGGATCCACAGGGGTCGGGGGAAACACCATATATTTT | CAISGGSTGVGGNTIYF
NA | TRBD2 | TRBJ2-7 | TRBV15 | TGTGCCACCAGCAGTGCCAGGCGGACGGGGGGGGACGAGCAGTACTTC | CATSSARRTGGDEQYF
NA | NA | TRBJ1-3 | TRBV13 | TGTGCCAGCAGCTTAGATACCTTCTCTGGAAACACCATATATTTT | CASSLDTFSGNTIYF
NA | NA | TRBJ2-7 | TRBV10-3 | TGTGCCATCAGTGCCAGCACCTACGAGCAGTACTTC | CAISASTYEQYF
NA | TRBD2 | TRBJ2-1 | TRBV4-2 | TGTGCCAGCAGCCCCGCGACTAGCGGGGGGGCAAGGTCCTACAATGAGCAGTTCTTC | CASSPATSGGARSYNEQFF
NA | NA | TRBJ2-3 | TRBV9 | TGTGCCAGCAGTCCTATGGGCCTGAAGGCAGATACGCAGTATTTT | CASSPMGLKADTQYF
NA | NA | TRBJ2-5 | TRBV5-1 | TGCGCCAGCAGTCCAGCGTCCCAAGAGACCCAGTACTTC | CASSPASQETQYF
NA | NA | TRBJ1-2 | TRBV3-1/TRBV3-2 | TGTGCCAGCAGCCAAGATTTCATTTCAGGGGATCATGGCTACACCTTC | CASSQDFISGDHGYTF
NA | TRBD1 | TRBJ2-4 | TRBV19 | TGTGCCAGTAGCTCCGGGACAGGGGTAGCCAAAAACATTCAGTACTTC | CASSSGTGVAKNIQYF
few | NA | TRBJ2-1 | TRBV10-1 | TGCGCCAGCAGCGAAAGTTGGGGGACGGCCCAGGATGAGCAGTTCTTC | CASSESWGTAQDEQFF
NA | TRBD1 | TRBJ1-2 | TRBV6-5 | TGTGCCAGCAGTAGGGACAGGGAGGTCTATGGCTACACCTTC | CASSRDREVYGYTF
NA | NA | TRBJ1-6 | TRBV5-4 | TGTGCCAGCAGCTTGCGTGACAGGACAAATTCACCCCTCCACTTT | CASSLRDRTNSPLHF
NA | TRBD1 | TRBJ1-6 | TRBV19 | TGTGCCAGTAGTCCTCGGACAGGGGCCGACGGGGCCCTCCACTTT | CASSPRTGADGALHF
NA | TRBD2 | TRBJ2-3 | TRBV2 | TGTGCCAGCAGTTATCTAGCGGGGGGACGCACAGATACGCAGTATTTT | CASSYLAGGRTDTQYF